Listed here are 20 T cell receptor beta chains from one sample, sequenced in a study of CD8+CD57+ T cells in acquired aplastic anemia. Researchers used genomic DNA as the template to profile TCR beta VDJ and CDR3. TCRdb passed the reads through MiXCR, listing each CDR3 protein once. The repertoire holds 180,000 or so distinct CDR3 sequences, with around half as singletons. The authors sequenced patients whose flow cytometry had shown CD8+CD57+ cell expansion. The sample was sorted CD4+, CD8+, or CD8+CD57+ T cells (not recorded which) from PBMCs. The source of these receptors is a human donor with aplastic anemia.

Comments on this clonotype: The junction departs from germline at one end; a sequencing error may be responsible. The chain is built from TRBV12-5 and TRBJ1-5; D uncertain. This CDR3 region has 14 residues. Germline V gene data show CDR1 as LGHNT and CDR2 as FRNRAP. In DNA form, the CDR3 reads TGTGCTAGTGGTTTGTCCTCAGTCAATCAGCCCCCGCATTTT. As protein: CASGLSSVNQPPHF. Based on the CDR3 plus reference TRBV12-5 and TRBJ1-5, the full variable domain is DARVTQTPRHKVTEMGQEVTMRCQPILGHNTVFWYRQTMMQGLELLAYFRNRAPLDDSGMPKDRFSAEMPDATLATLKIQPSEPRDSAVYFCASGLSSVNQPPHFGDGTRLSIL.

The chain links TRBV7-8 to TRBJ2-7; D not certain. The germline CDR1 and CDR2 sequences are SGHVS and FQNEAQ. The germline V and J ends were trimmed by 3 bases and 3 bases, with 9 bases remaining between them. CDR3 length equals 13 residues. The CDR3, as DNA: TGTGCCAGCAGCTTGGCCCAGAACTACGAGCAGTACTTC. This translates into CASSLAQNYEQYF.

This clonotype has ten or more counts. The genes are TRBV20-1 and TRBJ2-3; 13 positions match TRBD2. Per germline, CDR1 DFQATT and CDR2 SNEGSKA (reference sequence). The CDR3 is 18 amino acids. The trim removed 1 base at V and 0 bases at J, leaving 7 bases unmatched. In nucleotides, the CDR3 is TGCAGTGCTAGAGGTTGGACTAGCGGGGGTTCGAGCACAGATACGCAGTATTTT. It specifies CSARGWTSGGSSTDTQYF.

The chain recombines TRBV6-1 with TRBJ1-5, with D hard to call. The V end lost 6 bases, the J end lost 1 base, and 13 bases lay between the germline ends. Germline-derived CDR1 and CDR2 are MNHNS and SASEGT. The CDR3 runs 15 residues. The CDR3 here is CASRVEGGSNQPQHF. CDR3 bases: TGTGCCAGCAGGGTTGAGGGTGGGAGCAATCAGCCCCAGCATTTT.

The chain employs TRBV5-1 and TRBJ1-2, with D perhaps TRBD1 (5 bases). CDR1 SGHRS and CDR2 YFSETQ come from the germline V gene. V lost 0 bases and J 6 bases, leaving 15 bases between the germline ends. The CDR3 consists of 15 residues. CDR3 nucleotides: TGCGCCAGCAGCTTGGACAGGCCCCCCAGAGATGGCTACACCTTC. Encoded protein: CASSLDRPPRDGYTF.

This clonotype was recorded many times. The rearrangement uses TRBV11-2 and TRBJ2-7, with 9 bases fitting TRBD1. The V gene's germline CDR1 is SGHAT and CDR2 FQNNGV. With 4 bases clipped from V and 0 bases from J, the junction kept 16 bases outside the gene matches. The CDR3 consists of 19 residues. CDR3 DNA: TGTGCCAGCAGCTCCTTGGCCGGGACAGGGAGCGGGGCCTCCTACGAGCAGTACTTC. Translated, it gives CASSSLAGTGSGASYEQYF.

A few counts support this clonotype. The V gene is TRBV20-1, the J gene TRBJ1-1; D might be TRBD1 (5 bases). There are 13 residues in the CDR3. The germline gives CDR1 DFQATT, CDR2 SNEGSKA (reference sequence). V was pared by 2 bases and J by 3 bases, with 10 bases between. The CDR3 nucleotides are TGCAGTGCTAGATCTGGGGACTACACTGAAGCTTTCTTT. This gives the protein CSARSGDYTEAFF.

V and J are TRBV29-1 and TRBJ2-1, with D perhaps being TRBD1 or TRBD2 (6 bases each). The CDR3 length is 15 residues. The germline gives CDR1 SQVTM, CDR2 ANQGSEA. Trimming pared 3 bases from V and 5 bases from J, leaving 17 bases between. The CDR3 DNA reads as TGCAGCGTTGACGGTCGCTCGGGGGCACACAATGAGCAGTTCTTC. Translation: CSVDGRSGAHNEQFF.

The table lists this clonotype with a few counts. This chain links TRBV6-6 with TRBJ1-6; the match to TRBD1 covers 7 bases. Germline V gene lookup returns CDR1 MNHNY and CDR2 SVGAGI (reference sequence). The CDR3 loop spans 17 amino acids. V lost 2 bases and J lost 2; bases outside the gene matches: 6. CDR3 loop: CASSYDGDSPYNSPLHF. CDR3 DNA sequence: TGTGCCAGCAGTTACGATGGGGACAGCCCCTATAATTCACCCCTCCACTTT.

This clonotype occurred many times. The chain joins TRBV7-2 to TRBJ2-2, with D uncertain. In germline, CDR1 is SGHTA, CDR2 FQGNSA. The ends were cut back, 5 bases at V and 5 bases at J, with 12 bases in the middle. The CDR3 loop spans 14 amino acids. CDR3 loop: CASSRADLTGELFF. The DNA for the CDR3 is TGTGCCAGCAGCCGGGCCGACCTTACCGGGGAGCTGTTTTTT. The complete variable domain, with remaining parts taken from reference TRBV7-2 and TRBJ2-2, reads GAGVSQSPSNKVTEKGKDVELRCDPISGHTALYWYRQSLGQGLEFLIYFQGNSAPDKSGLPSDRFSAERTGGSVSTLTIQRTQQEDSAVYLCASSRADLTGELFFGEGSRLTVL.

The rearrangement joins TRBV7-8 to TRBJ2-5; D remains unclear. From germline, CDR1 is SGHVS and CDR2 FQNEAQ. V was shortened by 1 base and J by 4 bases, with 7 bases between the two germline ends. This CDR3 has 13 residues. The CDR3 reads CASSLDPGETQYF. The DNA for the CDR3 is TGTGCCAGCAGCTTAGATCCGGGAGAGACCCAGTACTTC.

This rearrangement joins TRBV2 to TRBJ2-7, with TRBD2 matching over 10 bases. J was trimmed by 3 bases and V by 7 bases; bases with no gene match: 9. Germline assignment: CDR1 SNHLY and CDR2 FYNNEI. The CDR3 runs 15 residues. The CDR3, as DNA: TGTGCCAGCAAAGTAGCTAGCGGGAGTAGCTACGAGCAGTACTTC. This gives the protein CASKVASGSSYEQYF.

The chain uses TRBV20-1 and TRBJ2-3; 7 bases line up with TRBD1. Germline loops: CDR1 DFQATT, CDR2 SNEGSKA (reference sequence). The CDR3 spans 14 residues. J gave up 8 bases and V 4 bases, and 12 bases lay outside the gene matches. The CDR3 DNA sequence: TGCAGTGCTACTCAACAGGGGTCTCGGTTTACGCAGTATTTT. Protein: CSATQQGSRFTQYF.

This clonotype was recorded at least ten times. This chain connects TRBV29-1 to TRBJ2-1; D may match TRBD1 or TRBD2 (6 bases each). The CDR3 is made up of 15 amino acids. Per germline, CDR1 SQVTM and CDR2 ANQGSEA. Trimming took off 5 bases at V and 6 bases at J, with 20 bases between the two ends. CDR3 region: CSVMGGRREGNEQFF. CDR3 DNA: TGCAGCGTTATGGGGGGCCGAAGAGAAGGCAATGAGCAGTTCTTC.

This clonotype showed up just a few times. The CDR3 protein is CASSHTGTSAPGELFF. CDR3 nucleotides: TGTGCCAGCAGCCACACCGGGACTAGCGCGCCCGGGGAGCTGTTTTTT. V gene TRBV3-1 combines with J gene TRBJ2-2, with TRBD2 identical over 10 bases. The CDR3 extends over 16 amino acids. V gave up 3 bases and J gave up 6 bases; unmatched junction bases: 7. Germline V gene lookup returns CDR1 LGHDT and CDR2 YNNKEL (reference sequence).

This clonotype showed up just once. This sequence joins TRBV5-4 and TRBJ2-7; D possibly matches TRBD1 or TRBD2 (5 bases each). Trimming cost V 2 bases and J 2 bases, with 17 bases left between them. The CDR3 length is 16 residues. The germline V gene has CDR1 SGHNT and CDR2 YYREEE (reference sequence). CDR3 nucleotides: TGTGCCAGCAGCTTCGCGACTGGGGGACCGGCCTACGAGCAGTACTTC. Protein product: CASSFATGGPAYEQYF.

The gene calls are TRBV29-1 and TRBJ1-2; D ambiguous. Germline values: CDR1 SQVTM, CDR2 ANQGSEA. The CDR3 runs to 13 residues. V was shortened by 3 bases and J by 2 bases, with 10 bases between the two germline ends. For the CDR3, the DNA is TGCAGCGTTGAGGGTCCGACCAACTATGGCTACACCTTC. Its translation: CSVEGPTNYGYTF.

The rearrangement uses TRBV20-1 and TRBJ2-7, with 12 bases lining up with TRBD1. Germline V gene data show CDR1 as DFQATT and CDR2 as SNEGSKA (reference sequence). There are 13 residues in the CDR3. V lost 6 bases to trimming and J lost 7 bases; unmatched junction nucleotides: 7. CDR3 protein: CSAKGQGAGEQYF. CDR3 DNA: TGCAGTGCCAAGGGACAGGGGGCGGGAGAGCAGTACTTC.

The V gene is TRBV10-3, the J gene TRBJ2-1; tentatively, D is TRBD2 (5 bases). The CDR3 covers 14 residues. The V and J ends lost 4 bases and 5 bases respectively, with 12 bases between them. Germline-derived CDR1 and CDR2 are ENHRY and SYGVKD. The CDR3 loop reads CAISVGLADNEQFF. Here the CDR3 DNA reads TGTGCCATCAGTGTTGGGCTAGCCGACAATGAGCAGTTCTTC.

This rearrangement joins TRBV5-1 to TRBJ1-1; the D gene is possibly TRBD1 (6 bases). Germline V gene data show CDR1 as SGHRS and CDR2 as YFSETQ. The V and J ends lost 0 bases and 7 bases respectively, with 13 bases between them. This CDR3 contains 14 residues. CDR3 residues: CASSLVGGVDEAFF. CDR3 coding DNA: TGCGCCAGCAGCTTGGTAGGGGGAGTGGATGAAGCTTTCTTT.